These 15 T cell receptor beta chains came from one sample sequenced in a study of shared clonotypes between healthy human individuals. Using immunoSEQ multiplex PCR, the repertoire was profiled, and TCRdb retains in-frame clones only, with some absent. The sample comprises around 600,000 clones, roughly 97% of which are singletons, and around 0.06% rests with the top ten. The specimen sequenced was naive CD4+ T cells sorted from blood. Subset indicated: CD45RA+ positively selected. The receptors originated from a woman between 25 and 40 years old in good health.

In this sample, this clone turned up a few times. The J gene is TRBJ1-5, the V gene TRBV23-1; D remains unclear. TRBV23-1 is an ORF, and what it does is uncertain. V dropped 0 bases and J dropped 5 bases, with 5 bases sitting between them. The CDR3 extends over 13 amino acids. In nucleotides, the CDR3 is TGCGCCAGCAGTCAATCGAGGGATCAGCCCCAGCATTTT. This translates into CASSQSRDQPQHF.

This clone was picked up one time. The chain employs TRBV6-6 and TRBJ1-6, with D unclear. This CDR3 is built from 13 residues. V lost 4 bases to trimming and J lost 7 bases, with 8 bases between them. The germline V gene encodes CDR1 MNHNY and CDR2 SVGAGI (reference sequence). The CDR3 coding sequence is TGTGCCAGCAGTTTTCAGGTAAATTCACCCCTCCACTTT. Protein sequence: CASSFQVNSPLHF.

V and J are TRBV5-8 and TRBJ1-4, with a possible D match to TRBD1 (5 bases). Germline assignment: CDR1 SGHTS and CDR2 YDEGEE. The CDR3 is 15 amino acids. Trimming took off 4 bases at V and 10 bases at J, with 20 bases between the two ends. This chain's CDR3 is CASSNAGTVLGKLFF. The CDR3 nucleotides are TGTGCCAGCAGCAATGCCGGGACGGTCTTAGGAAAACTGTTTTTT.

V usage is TRBV15 and J usage is TRBJ2-3, with 8 bases identical to TRBD2. The J segment lost 2 bases and the V segment lost 0 bases, leaving 4 bases of the junction unmatched. Germline assignment: CDR1 LNHNV and CDR2 YYDKDF (reference sequence). This CDR3 contains 16 residues. The CDR3 nucleotides read TGTGCCACCAGCAGAGATGGGGGACTAGTCACAGATACGCAGTATTTT. Its protein is CATSRDGGLVTDTQYF.

V and J are TRBV7-6 and TRBJ1-1; D remains unclear. Between the trimmed V and J ends, which lost 7 bases and 1 base, there was a span of 13 bases. The CDR3 extends over 14 amino acids. Germline V gives CDR1 SGHVS, CDR2 FNYEAQ. The CDR3 protein is CASTRDGGNTEAFF. The CDR3 DNA is TGTGCCAGCACCCGCGACGGAGGGAACACTGAAGCTTTCTTT.

This chain uses TRBV6-5 with TRBJ2-7; tentatively, D is TRBD2 (6 bases). The V and J ends lost 1 base and 3 bases respectively, with 10 bases between them. Germline CDR1 is MNHEY and CDR2 is SVGAGI. The CDR3 extends over 14 amino acids. CDR3 protein: CASSYLAEDYEQYF. In DNA form, the CDR3 reads TGTGCCAGCAGTTACTTAGCGGAAGACTACGAGCAGTACTTC.

The J gene is TRBJ1-2, the V gene TRBV19; unclear D gene. With 3 bases removed from V and 2 bases from J, the gap between germline ends came to 10 bases. The germline gives CDR1 LNHDA, CDR2 SQIVND (reference sequence). The CDR3 consists of 14 residues. CDR3 sequence (DNA): TGTGCCAGTAGTATCCAGACCGAAAACTATGGCTACACCTTC. Amino acid sequence: CASSIQTENYGYTF.

This clone was counted a single time. The chain couples TRBV7-9 to TRBJ2-4; D is unresolved. Germline lookup yields CDR1 SEHNR and CDR2 FQNEAQ (reference sequence). Trimming shortened V by 6 bases and J by 0 bases, and 12 bases separated the two germline ends. CDR3 length: 15 amino acids. This CDR3 reads CASSPPTGAKNIQYF. The DNA of the CDR3 is TGTGCCAGCAGTCCGCCGACGGGAGCCAAAAACATTCAGTACTTC.

The rearrangement uses TRBV5-4 and TRBJ1-2, with 8 bases aligning to TRBD1. The CDR3 is 14 amino acids. Germline CDR1 reads SGHNT; CDR2 reads YYREEE (reference sequence). Germline trimming cut 4 bases from V and 8 bases from J; bases unmatched to any gene: 10. CDR3 coding DNA: TGTGCCAGCAGCACGGGGACAGGAATGGGGGGCTACACCTTC. It encodes CASSTGTGMGGYTF.

The V call is TRBV6-4, the J call TRBJ2-1; 9 positions match TRBD2. Germline V CDR1 and CDR2: MRHNA, SNTAGT. J lost 8 bases, V lost 0 bases, and 8 bases had no gene match. The CDR3 runs to 16 residues. The CDR3 DNA follows: TGTGCCAGCAGTGACTCGTGGTTAGCGGGAGTCCATGAGCAGTTCTTC. Protein sequence: CASSDSWLAGVHEQFF.

This clone was observed a single time. The J gene is TRBJ2-7, the V gene TRBV6-1; D unclear. Trimming pared 4 bases from V and 4 bases from J, leaving 8 bases between. The germline V gene has CDR1 MNHNS and CDR2 SASEGT. This CDR3 comprises 12 residues. DNA of the CDR3: TGTGCCAGCAGTGGTGTTGTGTACGAGCAGTACTTC. This translates into CASSGVVYEQYF.

The CDR3 protein is CAWIPGTGLIYGYTF. The CDR3 nucleotides read TGTGCCTGGATACCCGGGACAGGGCTCATCTATGGCTACACCTTC. The chain carries TRBV30 and TRBJ1-2, with TRBD1 matching 9 bases. After removal of 4 bases from V and 4 bases from J, the junction contained 10 bases not matched to a gene. The CDR3 length is 15 residues. Germline CDR1 reads GTSNPN; CDR2 reads SVGIG (reference sequence). Full variable domain (missing parts from reference TRBV30 and TRBJ1-2): SQTIHQWPATLVQPVGSPLSLECTVEGTSNPNLYWYRQAAGRGLQLLFYSVGIGQISSEVPQNLSASRPQDRQFILSSKKLLLSDSGFYLCAWIPGTGLIYGYTFGSGTRLTVV.

The V call is TRBV2, the J call TRBJ2-1; possibly TRBD2 for D (5 bases). Trimming removed 7 bases at V and 2 bases at J, with 12 bases between. Germline assignment: CDR1 SNHLY and CDR2 FYNNEI. The CDR3 consists of 14 residues. This CDR3 is CASIGEGPYNEQFF. CDR3 nucleotide sequence: TGTGCCAGCATTGGTGAGGGTCCCTACAATGAGCAGTTCTTC.

The gene calls are TRBV28 and TRBJ2-5, with D perhaps matching TRBD2 (5 bases). This CDR3 has 17 amino acids. Deletions cut 8 bases from V and 0 bases from J, with 22 bases between. Germline V gene data show CDR1 as MDHEN and CDR2 as SYDVKM. The CDR3 coding sequence is TGTGCCAGCCTTTCCGCGGCGAGGGATCTGTACCAAGAGACCCAGTACTTC. It encodes CASLSAARDLYQETQYF.

The chain joins TRBV6-1 to TRBJ2-1; TRBD2 agrees at 12 bases. This CDR3 is built from 15 residues. J lost 3 bases, V lost 6 bases, and 3 bases had no gene match. The germline V gene has CDR1 MNHNS and CDR2 SASEGT. CDR3 sequence (DNA): TGTGCCAGCAGAAAACTAGCGGGAGGCTACAATGAGCAGTTCTTC. Protein product: CASRKLAGGYNEQFF.